This TCR beta chain is drawn from a study of blood T cell repertoires in COVID-19 (TCRdb year 2020). Regarding the study in general: Samples from collaborators originated in the United States, Italy and Spain and spanned both the acute and convalescent phases of COVID-19. The prospective study material was composed of cDNA or gDNA derived from T cells, B-cell-depleted T cells, or PBMCs. Subjects who had been exposed to COVID-19, were actively infected with it, or had recovered from it provided the deeply sampled blood TCRbeta repertoires that made up the dataset. A freely available public database, intended as a resource for researchers studying the immune response to SARS-CoV-2, is where the repertoires were released. Samples came from the ongoing ImmuneRACE study (first 160 participants) plus 1,254 subjects from 6 global collaborators. The sample metadata nearly always contained a de-identified subject ID, COVID-19 status, age in years and sex. Where available, HLA class I and class II types were obtained from metadata supplied by the sample provider rather than from assay-based typing. Overall study outcomes, separate from this receptor: The quantity of clinical and demographic metadata differed by source and by participant and was supplied without curation.

The CDR3 runs 12 residues from the cysteine to the phenylalanine. Left in the record is the CDR3 DNA by itself, 36 bases read in frame from the first base. Reading the germline V gene (reference sequence) gives CDR1 GTSNPN and CDR2 SVGIG. V gives up 7 bases and J gives up 10 bases, and the segment between their germline ends measures 14 bases. A remark on this clone: Its antigen is unknown. No base quality values were provided; no much bigger clone lies one nucleotide off.

Whole blood was collected in K2EDTA tubes by collaborating institutions according to the institutions' own protocols. Collaborator samples were shipped for TCRbeta analysis as frozen whole blood, isolated PBMCs, or DNA extracted from either sample type. TCRbeta CDR3 regions were amplified from genomic DNA using the immunoSEQ Assay, a bias-controlled multiplex PCR. The authors processed their data as follows. Nucleated cell counts per sample were estimated from amplification of reference gene primers within the assay. To quantify the absolute abundance of each unique TCRbeta CDR3 rearrangement, sequence reads were collapsed and filtered. For each sample, productive Simpson clonality was calculated as the square root of Simpson's diversity index across productive rearrangements. TCRdb's version of the immuneACCESS table is confined to in-frame rearrangements and falls short of the full clone set. An unresolved V gene accounts for under half of the shortfall where checked; the remainder is of unknown origin. The V and J calls and clone size are taken from that table; D and trimming were inferred from the DNA. The sample has about 260,000 clones on record, over 75% of them singletons. The top ten clonotypes cover 2% to 3% of the sample.

This receptor was obtained from a woman between 50 and 59 years old with acute or convalescent COVID-19. The sequenced sample was peripheral blood. The chain was built from TRBV30 and TRBJ1-6, with a tentative D gene TRBD1 over 5 matching bases. In nucleotide form, the sequence is TGTGCCTCCCGGAGGGGCGGGTCACCCCTCCACTTT. This yields the protein CASRRGGSPLHF.